Below, one T cell receptor beta chain is given with its context. The antigen is unknown. In the same sample, other DNA sequences code for this CDR3. Sequencing used immunoSEQ multiplex PCR; TCRdb keeps in-frame clones, though not all of them. The data hold roughly 2.2 million clones, with about nine tenths observed a single time. This record comes from a study of shared clonotypes between healthy human individuals. General study findings and limits: Four donors held around 5% of naive CD4 clonotypes in common.

The V and J ends lost 5 bases and 4 bases, in that order; junction bases with no gene match: 4. This CDR3 is 13 amino acids long. The germline V gene encodes CDR1 SGHTA and CDR2 FQGTGA. This receptor was obtained from a man between 18 and 29 years old in good health. Some clones in this sample may be carry-over from other donors' samples. The chain employs TRBV7-3 and TRBJ2-5, with 7 positions matching TRBD1. The source material was naive CD4+ T cells from PBMCs. Subset of the sample: CD45RA+ positively selected. CDR3 in DNA: TGTGCCAGCAGCCCCTCAGGGGGAGAGACCCAGTACTTC. Protein: CASSPSGGETQYF.